A single sample gave rise to the 21 T cell receptor beta chains below, sequenced in a study of beta chain features in type 1 diabetes. Isolated RNA was reverse transcribed in full, so expressed TCRB transcripts were sequenced. TCRdb's copy holds only in-frame clones and misses some; the assay was immunoSEQ multiplex PCR. The table has some 200,000 clones, 11% seen once. The material sequenced was central memory CD4+ T cells from blood. These receptors were collected from a man younger than 35 in good health.

The chain uses TRBV29-1 and TRBJ2-1; 7 bases fit TRBD1. The germline gives CDR1 SQVTM, CDR2 ANQGSEA. Trimming cost V 6 bases and J 5 bases; bases outside gene matches: 4. The CDR3 consists of 12 residues. CDR3 loop: CSVSRGNNEQFF. CDR3 DNA: TGCAGCGTCTCCAGGGGGAACAATGAGCAGTTCTTC.

The chain employs TRBV5-1 and TRBJ2-7; 8 bases align to TRBD1. From germline, CDR1 is SGHRS and CDR2 YFSETQ. V gave up 0 bases and J gave up 3 bases; unmatched junction bases: 2. CDR3 size: 14 residues. CDR3 coding DNA: TGCGCCAGCAGCTTGGGGACAGGGAACTACGAGCAGTACTTC. Its translation is CASSLGTGNYEQYF.

The sample holds a few counts of this clone. This sequence joins TRBV9 and TRBJ2-1, with 7 bases lining up with TRBD2. The J segment lost 4 bases and the V segment lost 0 bases, leaving 7 bases of the junction unmatched. CDR1 SGDLS and CDR2 YYNGEE come from the germline V gene. The CDR3 is 16 residues long. CDR3 sequence reads: CASSVDLAGAYNEQFF. CDR3 nucleotide sequence: TGTGCCAGCAGCGTAGACTTGGCGGGAGCGTACAATGAGCAGTTCTTC.

Concerning this clone: This likely came from a read error, as a far larger clone is one base away. The chain has TRBV27 and TRBJ2-1; TRBD2 aligns across 14 bases. This CDR3 has 15 residues. V dropped 6 bases and J dropped 8; count of bases not matched to a gene: 6. The germline CDR1 and CDR2 sequences are MNHEY and SMNVEV (reference sequence). CDR3 sequence reads: CASRPPGLAGDEQFF. The CDR3 nucleotides are TGTGCCAGCAGGCCACCGGGACTAGCGGGAGATGAGCAGTTCTTC.

The chain carries TRBV20-1 and TRBJ2-5; D uncertain. From germline, CDR1 is DFQATT and CDR2 SNEGSKA (reference sequence). V shed 6 bases and J shed 1 base, with 6 bases lying between them. The CDR3 consists of 11 residues. CDR3 sequence: CSACPQETQYF. DNA of the CDR3: TGCAGTGCGTGTCCCCAAGAGACCCAGTACTTC.

The chain employs TRBV15 and TRBJ2-5; TRBD2 is a possible D gene (6 bases). CDR3 length equals 14 residues. Trimming took 5 bases from V and 1 from J, leaving 11 bases between them. The V gene's germline CDR1 is LNHNV and CDR2 YYDKDF (reference sequence). The chain's CDR3 is CATSPGAVQETQYF. DNA for the CDR3: TGTGCCACCAGCCCGGGAGCGGTCCAAGAGACCCAGTACTTC.

This clone appeared a few times. This chain links TRBV7-6 with TRBJ2-2, with a weak D call TRBD1 (6 bases). From germline, CDR1 is SGHVS and CDR2 FNYEAQ. The germline V and J ends were trimmed by 1 base and 4 bases, with 10 bases remaining between them. This CDR3 contains 15 residues. Here the CDR3 DNA reads TGTGCCAGCAGCTTAGTCCTACAGGGCACCGGGGAGCTGTTTTTT. Its protein is CASSLVLQGTGELFF.

The table lists this clone with a few counts. The rearrangement joins TRBV27 to TRBJ2-7, with D perhaps TRBD2 (6 bases). Germline CDR1 and CDR2: MNHEY and SMNVEV (reference sequence). The V end was cut by 6 bases, the J end by 2 bases, with 17 bases between. CDR3 length: 15 amino acids. CDR3 nucleotide sequence: TGTGCCAGCAGGCGGGAAACAAGAACACCCTACGAGCAGTACTTC. Protein: CASRRETRTPYEQYF.

This rearrangement joins TRBV9 to TRBJ1-4; maybe TRBD1 (5 bases). V lost 2 bases, J lost 6 bases, and 11 bases lay in between. This CDR3 spans 14 amino acids. Germline CDR1 is SGDLS and CDR2 is YYNGEE. The CDR3 reads CASSVEGMDEKLFF. CDR3 nucleotide sequence: TGTGCCAGCAGCGTGGAGGGGATGGATGAAAAACTGTTTTTT.

This clone was counted ten times or more. This chain connects TRBV9 to TRBJ2-3; 7 bases align to TRBD1. With 1 base clipped from V and 4 bases from J, the junction kept 6 bases outside the gene matches. Germline CDR1 is SGDLS and CDR2 is YYNGEE. This CDR3 contains 15 residues. DNA of the CDR3: TGTGCCAGCAGCGTAACAGGGGCACCCCCAGATACGCAGTATTTT. Protein sequence: CASSVTGAPPDTQYF.

In the case of this clone: This sample also contains other DNA sequences that code for the same CDR3. The gene calls are TRBV2 and TRBJ2-2; D is unclear. V gave up 0 bases and J gave up 6 bases, with 8 bases separating them. Germline V gene sequence: CDR1 SNHLY, CDR2 FYNNEI. This CDR3 spans 14 amino acids. DNA of the CDR3: TGTGCCAGCAGTGAAGCGCTAAGGGCCGGGGAGCTGTTTTTT. It encodes CASSEALRAGELFF.

This clone was observed a handful of times. V and J are TRBV7-2 and TRBJ2-7; 11 bases are shared with TRBD2. The CDR3 loop spans 15 amino acids. CDR1 is SGHTA, CDR2 FQGNSA, per germline. With V trimmed by 4 bases and J by 2 bases, 4 bases remained unmatched. Here the CDR3 DNA reads TGTGCCAGCAGCTCCCAGACTAGCGGGACCTACGAGCAGTACTTC. It is translated as CASSSQTSGTYEQYF.

This clone was counted only a few times. The chain joins TRBV2 to TRBJ2-1, with D uncertain. CDR1 is SNHLY and CDR2 is FYNNEI in the germline V gene. V was pared by 8 bases and J by 5 bases, with 13 bases between. CDR3 length: 13 residues. CDR3 amino acids: CASQAAADNEQFF. As DNA, the CDR3 is TGTGCCAGCCAGGCGGCAGCCGACAATGAGCAGTTCTTC.

The chain couples TRBV2 to TRBJ2-2; no reliable D call. Trimming took off 0 bases at V and 5 bases at J, with 10 bases between the two ends. The CDR3 consists of 15 residues. Germline V lookup: CDR1 SNHLY, CDR2 FYNNEI. The CDR3 region has the DNA TGTGCCAGCAGTGAAGCGCTCATGAGGACCGGGGAGCTGTTTTTT. It codes for CASSEALMRTGELFF.

This clone was seen many times. This chain uses TRBV2 with TRBJ2-4; 10 nucleotides match TRBD1. This CDR3 comprises 12 residues. In germline, CDR1 is SNHLY, CDR2 FYNNEI. V gave up 10 bases and J gave up 6 bases; unmatched junction bases: 3. As DNA, the CDR3 is TGTGCCACCCGGGACAGGGGAAACATTCAGTACTTC. It yields the protein CATRDRGNIQYF.

The rearrangement links TRBV18 to TRBJ2-7; no firm D call. The length of the CDR3 is 13 residues. The germline V gene encodes CDR1 KGHSH and CDR2 LQKENI. V was trimmed by 4 bases and J by 3 bases, leaving 10 bases between them. CDR3 region: CASSQLSDYEQYF. The DNA of the CDR3 is TGTGCCAGCTCACAGTTATCGGACTACGAGCAGTACTTC.

The V gene is TRBV6-1, the J gene TRBJ2-3, with D possibly matching TRBD2 (6 bases). The length of the CDR3 is 15 residues. V was pared by 6 bases and J by 4 bases, with 17 bases between. Germline CDR1 MNHNS, CDR2 SASEGT. The DNA of the CDR3 is TGTGCCAGCAGCGCTCGCGGGACCTCGCCAGATACGCAGTATTTT. Amino acid sequence: CASSARGTSPDTQYF.

This clone was counted many times. J is TRBJ2-3 and V is TRBV27, with no clear D. Germline V gives CDR1 MNHEY, CDR2 SMNVEV (reference sequence). Trimming removed 0 bases from V and 0 bases from J, with 10 bases in between. This CDR3 is built from 16 residues. CDR3 amino acids: CASSLSWPASTDTQYF. The CDR3 DNA follows: TGTGCCAGCAGTTTATCTTGGCCAGCTAGCACAGATACGCAGTATTTT.

The chain combines TRBV9 with TRBJ2-2; the D gene is possibly TRBD2 (5 bases). Trimming pared 5 bases from V and 4 bases from J, leaving 15 bases between. CDR3 length: 15 residues. Looked up from germline, CDR1 is SGDLS and CDR2 is YYNGEE. CDR3 bases: TGTGCCAGCAGACTCGAGGGAGTAGGCACCGGGGAGCTGTTTTTT. Protein: CASRLEGVGTGELFF.

This clone has only a few counts. The genes are TRBV11-2 and TRBJ2-5; possibly TRBD2 for D (6 bases). Germline CDR1 reads SGHAT; CDR2 reads FQNNGV. The CDR3 is 15 residues long. V was shortened by 5 bases and J by 10 bases, with 23 bases between the two germline ends. The CDR3, as DNA: TGTGCCAGCAGCCCGGGAGAATGGGTGGGAGGTGACCAGTACTTC. It is translated as CASSPGEWVGGDQYF.

This clone was counted only a few times. The rearrangement links TRBV7-9 to TRBJ1-5, with D perhaps matching TRBD1 (6 bases). Looked up from germline, CDR1 is SEHNR and CDR2 is FQNEAQ (reference sequence). The ends were cut back, 4 bases at V and 5 bases at J, with 18 bases in the middle. This CDR3 contains 16 residues. The CDR3 nucleotides read TGTGCCAGCAGCTCAAACCAACAGGGAATTGATCAGCCCCAGCATTTT. This translates into CASSSNQQGIDQPQHF.